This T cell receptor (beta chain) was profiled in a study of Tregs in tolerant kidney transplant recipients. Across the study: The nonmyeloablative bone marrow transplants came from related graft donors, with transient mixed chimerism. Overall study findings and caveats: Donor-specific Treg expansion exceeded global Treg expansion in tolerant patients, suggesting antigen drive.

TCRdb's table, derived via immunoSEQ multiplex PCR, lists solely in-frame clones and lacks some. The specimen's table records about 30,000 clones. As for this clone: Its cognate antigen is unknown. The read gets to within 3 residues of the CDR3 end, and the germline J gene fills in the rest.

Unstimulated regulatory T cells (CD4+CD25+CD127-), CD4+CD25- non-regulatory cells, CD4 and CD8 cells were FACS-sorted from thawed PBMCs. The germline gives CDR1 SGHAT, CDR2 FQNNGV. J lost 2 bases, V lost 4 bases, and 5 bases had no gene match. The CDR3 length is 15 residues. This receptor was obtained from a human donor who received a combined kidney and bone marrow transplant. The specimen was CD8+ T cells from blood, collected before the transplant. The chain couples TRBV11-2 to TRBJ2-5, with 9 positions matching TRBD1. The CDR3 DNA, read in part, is TGTGCCAGCAGCTCGGGACAGGGAGGACAAGAGACC. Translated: CASSSGQGGQET. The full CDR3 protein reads CASSSGQGGQETQYF.